The next 5 T cell receptor beta chains were all read from a single sample in a study of blood T cell repertoires in COVID-19. Some clones are missing from TCRdb's copy, which holds only in-frame ones; the method was immunoSEQ multiplex PCR. The table has over 200,000 clones, approximately 88% seen once; the top ten hold under 7%. The source material was peripheral blood. Receptor source: a man in his sixties who had recovered from COVID-19.

The V gene is TRBV23-1, the J gene TRBJ2-7; D might be TRBD1 (5 bases). TRBV23-1 is an open reading frame whose function is uncertain. This CDR3 comprises 14 residues. The ends were cut back, 0 bases at V and 2 bases at J, with 8 bases in the middle. The CDR3 sequence is CASSQSGRAYEQYF. The CDR3 nucleotides read TGCGCCAGCAGTCAATCAGGCAGGGCCTACGAGCAGTACTTC.

CDR3 sequence (DNA): TGTGCCAGCAGACTAGCGGGAGTATCGTACGAGCAGTACTTC. Its translation is CASRLAGVSYEQYF. The J gene is TRBJ2-7, the V gene TRBV27, with 11 positions matching TRBD2. The germline CDR1 and CDR2 sequences are MNHEY and SMNVEV (reference sequence). V shed 6 bases and J 4 bases; nucleotides not matched to a gene: 5. The CDR3 loop spans 14 amino acids.

The chain is built from TRBV20-1 and TRBJ2-1, with 8 nucleotides matching TRBD2. V was pared by 3 bases and J by 0 bases, with 7 bases of the junction left unmatched. There are 16 residues in the CDR3. Germline V CDR1 and CDR2: DFQATT, SNEGSKA (reference sequence). Here the CDR3 DNA reads TGCAGTGCTAGTGAGGCGGGGGGTAGCTCCTACAATGAGCAGTTCTTC. Translating it yields CSASEAGGSSYNEQFF.

The J gene is TRBJ2-7, the V gene TRBV30; weak D call: TRBD2 (5 bases). The CDR3 is 14 amino acids. The V end was cut by 1 base, the J end by 1 base, with 11 bases between. Germline CDR1 and CDR2: GTSNPN and SVGIG (reference sequence). The DNA for the CDR3 is TGTGCCTGGAGTGCGGGCGGGCAGTCCTACGAGCAGTACTTC. It specifies CAWSAGGQSYEQYF.

This clone is a singleton in its sample. The J gene is TRBJ1-1, the V gene TRBV11-3; D remains unclear. CDR3 length: 15 residues. CDR1 is SGHNT, CDR2 YENEEA, per germline. The V gene lost 1 base and the J gene lost 1 base, with 10 bases spanning the gap. In DNA, the CDR3 is TGTGCCAGCAGCTTAGGTTCAGGCGCGAACACTGAAGCTTTCTTT. Its protein is CASSLGSGANTEAFF.